This record covers a single T cell receptor (beta chain). This CDR3 is built from 12 residues. From germline, CDR1 is GTSNPN and CDR2 SVGIG (reference sequence). V lost 5 bases to trimming and J lost 10 bases, with 17 bases between them. The sample is drawn from a study of blood T cell repertoires in COVID-19. Clones were read by immunoSEQ multiplex PCR, and TCRdb kept only the in-frame ones, dropping some. The table includes around 220,000 clones, under 90% detected once. Sequences were obtained from peripheral blood. The clonotype originates from a man between 50 and 59 years old with acute or convalescent COVID-19. V and J are TRBV30 and TRBJ1-1, with TRBD1 as a possible D gene (6 bases). CDR3 amino acids: CAWESGAQVAFF. The CDR3 bases are TGTGCCTGGGAATCAGGGGCTCAAGTAGCTTTCTTT.